This T cell receptor beta chain was retrieved from a study of response to subunit inactivated influenza vaccine. This CDR3 has 14 residues. Trimming took 5 bases from V and 4 from J; bases not matched to a gene: 4. Germline lookup yields CDR1 DFQATT and CDR2 SNEGSKA (reference sequence). Study-wide results and caveats: Only a handful of new T cells, the authors suggested, are recruited with each seasonal influenza vaccination.

This clonotype was recorded many times. The antigen remains unidentified. TCRdb fed the RT-PCR reads into MiXCR, producing one record per CDR3 protein. The sample includes around 470,000 distinct CDR3 sequences, 6.5% to 8% seen only once; the top ten take less than 15%. The specimen was PBMCs from blood, collected about 23 months after vaccination. This chain uses TRBV20-1 with TRBJ2-1, with 11 bases fitting TRBD1. This receptor was taken from a man in his fifties or sixties who received an inactivated influenza vaccine. As DNA, the CDR3 is TGCAGTGCTGGGGGACAGGGGGATTACAATGAGCAGTTCTTC. Its translation: CSAGGQGDYNEQFF.